These T cell receptor beta chains were read from a single sample in a study of CD8 T cells in ankylosing spondylitis. TCRdb reprocessed the 5' RACE reads with MiXCR, giving one entry per CDR3 protein. The sample carries 250,000 or so distinct CDR3 sequences, 20% to 30% recorded once. The material sequenced was blood, either unsorted or a sorted T cell fraction (not recorded which). Every receptor here comes from a male donor with ankylosing spondylitis or in good health (not recorded which). Both conserved end residues are trimmed from each CDR3. The order of the fields is V gene, clone size, CDR3 protein. Rows may omit the clone size; those that give it use once, few, many or a size class.

TRBV20-1,few,SADSGTFTYEQY
TRBV28,.,ASSSGTGGSPLH
TRBV10-3,.,ATMTVANTGELF
TRBV7-2,.,ASSTSRGGNQETQY
TRBV28,many,ASSLSYNEQF
TRBV4-2,.,ASSQLGGRYEQY
TRBV29-1,many,SHIGQGGYT
TRBV20-1,.,SASPGSGNIQY
TRBV9,once,ASSVEGLGELF
TRBV7-2,.,ASSFQRGLQETQY
TRBV12-3/TRBV12-4,.,ASSIKDTQY
TRBV12-3/TRBV12-4,many,ASIDSPSYSNQPQH
TRBV20-1,few,SARAALLNTEAF
TRBV18,many,ASSRQGVSNQPQH
TRBV5-5,.,ASSRNHRVGEQF
TRBV20-1,.,SPAMGNTIY
TRBV12-3/TRBV12-4,.,ASSQPRGNGELF
TRBV14,many,ASSQDRSGSTDTQY
TRBV2,.,ASRSSGANVLT
TRBV7-2,many,ASTSPNTGELF
TRBV24-1,.,ATSDRDYGYT
TRBV15,many,ATSRENRGVLSDTQY
TRBV24-1,.,ATSDPGAGDAYNEQF
TRBV24-1,.,ATSGLELSGANVLT
TRBV20-1,.,SASGGTSGDNEQF
TRBV20-1,.,SATAGGVLKAF
TRBV20-1,.,SARDASSGLTNYGYT
TRBV5-1,many,ASSYRQKETQY
TRBV12-3/TRBV12-4,.,ASSTTARDRKTYEQY
TRBV27,.,ASSPRTGVDEQY
TRBV6-5,.,ASSYSRITYNEQF
TRBV6-6,many,ASSYSTGQY
TRBV18,many,ASSPPGAGENSDTQY
TRBV5-6,few,ASSSRWGTSYNEQF
TRBV4-1,many,ASSQVESRLRAQY
TRBV7-8,many,ASSPLGREGQPQH
TRBV12-3/TRBV12-4,few,ASSPQGLDQETQY